The TCR beta chain described here comes from a study of T cells in Graves' hyperthyroidism and ophthalmopathy. RNA transcripts served as the template for amplifying TCR beta CDR3 regions. Primed by the HTBI set, a first-round RT-PCR was run on the TCR CDR3. TCRdb redid the calling of the multiplex PCR reads with MiXCR, one entry per CDR3 protein. The sample has fewer than 750,000 distinct CDR3 sequences; under 60% are singletons. Recently diagnosed hyperthyroidism of less than 2 months' duration affected patients aged 18 to 65. Diagnostic decisions used clinical symptoms, serum thyroxine and TRAb, thyroid ultrasound and orbital computed tomography. Whole-study findings and limits: The blood repertoire included most of the expanded thyroid clonotypes above 0.001.

As concerns this clonotype: Antigen unknown.

V lost 9 bases, J lost 17 bases, and 4 bases stayed unmatched. Germline assignment: CDR1 MNHNS and CDR2 SASEGT. The length of the CDR3 is 9 residues. Sequencing used peripheral blood or thyroid tissue (not recorded which). The clonotype originates from a young woman with Graves' hyperthyroidism. This rearrangement joins TRBV6-1 to TRBJ2-6; 7 bases fit TRBD1. CDR3 sequence reads: CASRTGVTF. CDR3 DNA: TGTGCCAGTCGGACAGGAGTGACTTTC.